One and the same sample provided the 22 T cell receptor beta chains below, sequenced in a study of cytomegalovirus exposure and HLA in healthy donors. The primer mix had 60 Vbeta and 13 Jbeta primers. This table comes from immunoSEQ multiplex PCR, and its TCRdb copy is limited to in-frame clones, with some not included. The table lists 150,000 or so clones, 76% of them singletons. The sample comprised PBMCs. The receptors were sampled from a female donor in good health and CMV-seronegative.

This clone was counted only a few times. The V gene is TRBV2, the J gene TRBJ1-5, with a possible D match to TRBD1 (5 bases). The CDR3 loop spans 13 amino acids. V was trimmed by 8 bases and J by 0 bases, leaving 8 bases between them. Germline V gene data show CDR1 as SNHLY and CDR2 as FYNNEI. DNA for the CDR3: TGTGCCAGCGCGGGGGATAGCAATCAGCCCCAGCATTTT. Its protein is CASAGDSNQPQHF.

This chain links TRBV5-6 with TRBJ1-1; 7 bases agree with TRBD1. The CDR3 covers 15 residues. Germline CDR1 reads SGHDT; CDR2 reads YYEEEE. After removal of 1 base from V and 3 bases from J, the junction contained 6 bases not matched to a gene. The CDR3 region has the DNA TGTGCCAGCAGCTTGAGAAGGGGGCGCGACACTGAAGCTTTCTTT. Its protein is CASSLRRGRDTEAFF.

V gene TRBV4-3 combines with J gene TRBJ2-7, with 11 bases identical to TRBD1. V shed 5 bases and J 2 bases; nucleotides not matched to a gene: 2. The germline V gene has CDR1 LGHNA and CDR2 YSLEER. CDR3 length equals 14 residues. The CDR3 nucleotides read TGCGCCAGCAGCGAGGGACAGGGGGCCTACGAGCAGTACTTC. As protein: CASSEGQGAYEQYF.

The chain employs TRBV9 and TRBJ2-7; 10 bases agree with TRBD2. Germline V gene data show CDR1 as SGDLS and CDR2 as YYNGEE. The CDR3 runs to 16 residues. Losses at the gene ends were 3 bases for V and 5 bases for J; bases not matched to a gene: 11. This chain's CDR3 is CASSAQIAGGDDEQYF. The CDR3 nucleotides are TGTGCCAGCAGCGCTCAAATAGCGGGGGGCGATGACGAGCAGTACTTC.

This rearrangement joins TRBV6-4 to TRBJ1-3; the D is unclear. The length of the CDR3 is 14 residues. V lost 10 bases to trimming and J lost 0 bases, with 13 bases between them. Looked up from germline, CDR1 is MRHNA and CDR2 is SNTAGT. The CDR3 bases are TGTGCCAACGTACACCTCTCCTCTGGAAACACCATATATTTT. This encodes CANVHLSSGNTIYF.

The gene calls are TRBV29-1 and TRBJ1-6; D is uncertain. Looked up from germline, CDR1 is SQVTM and CDR2 is ANQGSEA. CDR3 length: 12 residues. CDR3 sequence: CSAKEGGSPLHF. The CDR3 DNA is TGCAGTGCAAAAGAGGGTGGGTCACCCCTCCACTTT.

This clone was observed a few times. The gene calls are TRBV7-6 and TRBJ2-1; 13 nucleotides match TRBD2. The CDR3 is 16 residues long. Germline CDR1 is SGHVS and CDR2 is FNYEAQ. Trimming at V came to 5 bases and at J to 7 bases, leaving 8 bases not matched to a gene. In DNA, the CDR3 is TGTGCCAGCAGCCCCGGACTAGCGGGAGATTGGAATGAGCAGTTCTTC. This encodes CASSPGLAGDWNEQFF.

In DNA, the CDR3 is TGTGCCAGCACTCAGCAGGGGACAGGAGGCTACACCTTC. This codes for CASTQQGTGGYTF. The V gene is TRBV2, the J gene TRBJ1-2; 8 nucleotides line up with TRBD1. Germline CDR1 and CDR2: SNHLY and FYNNEI. The CDR3 contains 13 residues. V lost 7 bases, J lost 8 bases, and 9 bases stayed unmatched.

The sample holds a few counts of this clone. The rearrangement joins TRBV7-2 to TRBJ1-1; 9 positions match TRBD1. V lost 5 bases, J lost 3 bases, and 7 bases stayed unmatched. CDR1 SGHTA and CDR2 FQGNSA come from the germline V gene. CDR3 size: 15 residues. CDR3 coding DNA: TGTGCCAGCAGCCTAGACAGGGGGGGAGACACTGAAGCTTTCTTT. Residues: CASSLDRGGDTEAFF.

This clone has a handful of counts. The CDR3 is CASSSQGARNGELFF. The CDR3 DNA is TGTGCCAGCAGCTCGCAGGGGGCGCGGAACGGGGAGCTGTTTTTT. The chain carries TRBV5-4 and TRBJ2-2, with 8 bases identical to TRBD1. The CDR3 totals 15 residues. After removal of 3 bases from V and 7 bases from J, the junction contained 8 bases not matched to a gene. Germline CDR1 reads SGHNT; CDR2 reads YYREEE (reference sequence). Looking up the rest from reference TRBV5-4 and TRBJ2-2 gives the full variable domain: ETGVTQSPTHLIKTRGQQVTLRCSSQSGHNTVSWYQQALGQGPQFIFQYYREEENGRGNFPPRFSGLQFPNYSSELNVNALELDDSALYLCASSSQGARNGELFFGEGSRLTVL.

This rearrangement joins TRBV4-2 to TRBJ1-3; TRBD1 aligns across 7 bases. V lost 4 bases, J lost 4 bases, and 4 bases stayed unmatched. Germline-derived CDR1 and CDR2 are LGHNA and YNFKEQ. The CDR3 sequence is 14 residues long. In nucleotides, the CDR3 is TGTGCCAGCAGCCCCGCGGGACAGGGAAACACCATATATTTT. This codes for CASSPAGQGNTIYF.

V and J are TRBV7-2 and TRBJ2-7, with 9 nucleotides matching TRBD1. The CDR3 runs to 14 residues. In germline, CDR1 is SGHTA, CDR2 FQGNSA. V gave up 4 bases and J gave up 5 bases; unmatched junction bases: 6. Written as DNA, the CDR3 is TGTGCCAGCAGCTCACAGGGGGCTAGGGACGAGCAGTACTTC. Residues: CASSSQGARDEQYF.

This chain connects TRBV2 to TRBJ1-6, with D possibly TRBD1 on 5 matching bases. The CDR3 sequence is 17 residues long. The V end was cut by 6 bases, the J end by 5 bases, with 20 bases between. Germline V CDR1 and CDR2: SNHLY, FYNNEI. The CDR3 loop is CASSDRQGNLNNSPLHF. CDR3 coding DNA: TGTGCCAGCAGCGACCGGCAGGGTAATCTAAATAATTCACCCCTCCACTTT.

This chain joins TRBV7-3 and TRBJ2-1; 12 bases map to TRBD2. This CDR3 is 14 amino acids long. Germline V gene lookup returns CDR1 SGHTA and CDR2 FQGTGA. J gave up 7 bases and V 5 bases, and 3 bases lay outside the gene matches. CDR3 bases: TGTGCCAGCAGCCCTAGCGGGAGGGCGAATGAGCAGTTCTTC. Translating it yields CASSPSGRANEQFF.

This clone was seen just once. The chain links TRBV6-6 to TRBJ1-5; the match to TRBD1 covers 7 bases. Germline-derived CDR1 and CDR2 are MNHNY and SVGAGI (reference sequence). V trimming: 8 bases; J trimming: 1 base; junction bases outside the gene matches: 5. The CDR3 has 14 residues. The CDR3 region has the DNA TGTGCCAGCGGAGGGGGCTCGAGCAATCAGCCCCAGCATTTT. This sequence encodes CASGGGSSNQPQHF.

The V call is TRBV6-1, the J call TRBJ2-1, with 7 bases aligning to TRBD2. CDR3 size: 14 residues. The J segment lost 9 bases and the V segment lost 2 bases, leaving 7 bases of the junction unmatched. CDR1 and CDR2 (germline): MNHNS, SASEGT. The CDR3 region is CASSEPPGGSEQFF. The CDR3 coding sequence is TGTGCCAGCAGTGAACCCCCCGGGGGGAGTGAGCAGTTCTTC.

On this clone: Germline is not matched at one junction end, which may reflect a read error. The genes are TRBV7-7 and TRBJ2-5; 7 bases line up with TRBD2. Germline CDR1 reads SSHAT; CDR2 reads FNYEAQ (reference sequence). There are 17 residues in the CDR3. The CDR3 DNA is TGTGCTAGCAGCCCCGGGACTGGCGGGGGTGCGGTAGAGACCCAGTACTTC. Its protein is CASSPGTGGGAVETQYF.

The chain joins TRBV5-4 to TRBJ2-5; D possibly corresponds to TRBD1 (6 bases). The CDR3 totals 13 residues. The germline CDR1 and CDR2 sequences are SGHNT and YYREEE (reference sequence). V was trimmed by 3 bases and J by 2 bases, leaving 8 bases between them. The CDR3: CASSWGPQETQYF. CDR3 nucleotides: TGTGCCAGCAGCTGGGGGCCTCAAGAGACCCAGTACTTC.

The J gene is TRBJ2-5, the V gene TRBV2, with unresolved D. The V gene lost 9 bases and the J gene lost 1 base, with 6 bases spanning the gap. The CDR3 covers 11 residues. CDR1 is SNHLY, CDR2 FYNNEI, per germline. The CDR3 region is CASYSQETQYF. CDR3 sequence (DNA): TGTGCCAGTTACAGCCAAGAGACCCAGTACTTC.

The rearrangement joins TRBV9 to TRBJ2-4; perhaps TRBD2 as D (6 bases). The CDR3 consists of 13 residues. V gave up 0 bases and J gave up 8 bases, with 9 bases separating them. The germline V gene encodes CDR1 SGDLS and CDR2 YYNGEE. The CDR3: CASSVAGGDIQYF. In DNA, the CDR3 is TGTGCCAGCAGCGTAGCGGGCGGGGACATTCAGTACTTC.

This chain links TRBV27 with TRBJ2-7; TRBD1 matches 10 bases. The CDR3 has 16 amino acids. V trimming: 3 bases; J trimming: 1 base; junction bases outside the gene matches: 6. Germline lookup yields CDR1 MNHEY and CDR2 SMNVEV (reference sequence). The CDR3: CASSFLGQGKSYEQYF. The CDR3 DNA reads TGTGCCAGCAGTTTCTTGGGACAGGGGAAATCCTACGAGCAGTACTTC.

Comment on this clone: A read error may account for a junction end that differs from germline. The V call is TRBV5-1, the J call TRBJ2-6; possibly TRBD1 for D (5 bases). Germline V CDR1 and CDR2: SGHRS, YFSETQ. The CDR3 totals 15 residues. The CDR3, as DNA: TGCGCCAGCAGCTTGACGGCGTATGGGGCCAACGGCCTGACTTTC. This codes for CASSLTAYGANGLTF.